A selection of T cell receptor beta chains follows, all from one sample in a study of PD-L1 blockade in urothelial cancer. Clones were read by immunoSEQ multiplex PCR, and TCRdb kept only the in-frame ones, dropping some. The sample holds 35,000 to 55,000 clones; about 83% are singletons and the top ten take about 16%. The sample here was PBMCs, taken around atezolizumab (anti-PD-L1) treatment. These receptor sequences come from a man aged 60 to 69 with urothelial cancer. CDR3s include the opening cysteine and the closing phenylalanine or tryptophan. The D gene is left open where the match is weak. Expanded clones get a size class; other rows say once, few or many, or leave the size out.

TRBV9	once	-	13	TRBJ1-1	TGTGCCAGCAGCGCGGACACGAACACTGAAGCTTTCTTT	CASSADTNTEAFF
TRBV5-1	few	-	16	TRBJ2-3	TGCGCCAGCAGCTTGGAACCCGATACAGAAACAGATACGCAGTATTTT	CASSLEPDTETDTQYF
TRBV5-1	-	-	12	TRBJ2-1	TGCGCCAGCTCTTTAGACTACAATGAGCAGTTCTTC	CASSLDYNEQFF
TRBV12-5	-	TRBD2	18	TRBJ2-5	TGTGCTAGTGGTTTGCCCCTTCTAGCGGGGAAACGACAAGAGACCCAGTACTTC	CASGLPLLAGKRQETQYF
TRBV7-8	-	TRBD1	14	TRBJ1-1	TGTGCCAGCAGCTTAGAGGGGGCGAACACTGAAGCTTTCTTT	CASSLEGANTEAFF
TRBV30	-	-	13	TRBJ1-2	TGTGCCTGGAGTGTGGAAGGGAGAGGTGGCTACACCTTC	CAWSVEGRGGYTF
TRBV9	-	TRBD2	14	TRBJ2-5	TGTGCCAGCAGCGTAGGACTAGCGGAAGAGACCCAGTACTTC	CASSVGLAEETQYF
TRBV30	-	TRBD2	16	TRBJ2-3	TGTGCCTGGGGTCCCAAACTAGCGGCTAGCACAGATACGCAGTATTTT	CAWGPKLAASTDTQYF
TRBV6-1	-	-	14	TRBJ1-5	TGTGCCAGCAGTGAAGGTGGAGGGTTTCAGCCCCAGCATTTT	CASSEGGGFQPQHF
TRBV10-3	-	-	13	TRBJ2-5	TGTGCCATCAGTGTGGACAGTCAAGAGACCCAGTACTTC	CAISVDSQETQYF
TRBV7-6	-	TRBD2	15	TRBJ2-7	TGTGCCAGCAGCTTAGGTCTAGCGGGGGGCTACGAGCAGTACTTC	CASSLGLAGGYEQYF
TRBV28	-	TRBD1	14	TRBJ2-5	TGTGCCAGCAGTCCCCTACAGGGGAAGCAGACCCAGTACTTC	CASSPLQGKQTQYF
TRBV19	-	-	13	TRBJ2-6	TGTGCCAGTAGTCTCTCTGGGGCCAACGTCCTGACTTTC	CASSLSGANVLTF
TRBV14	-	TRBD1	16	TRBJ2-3	TGTGCCAGCAGCCAAGGGGGGACAGTCAGCACAGATACGCAGTATTTT	CASSQGGTVSTDTQYF
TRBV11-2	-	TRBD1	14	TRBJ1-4	TGTGCCAGCGGCCACAGGGGTTTTGATGAAAAACTGTTTTTT	CASGHRGFDEKLFF
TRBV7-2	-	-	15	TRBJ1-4	TGTGCCAGCAGCTTAGACGGTTTCTCTAATGAAAAACTGTTTTTT	CASSLDGFSNEKLFF
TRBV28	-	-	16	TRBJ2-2	TGTGCCAGCAGGATGGGGGGGGCGTCGGACACCGGGGAGCTGTTTTTT	CASRMGGASDTGELFF
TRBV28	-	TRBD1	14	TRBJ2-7	TGTGCCAGCAGTTTCTCGGGACAGGAGTACGAGCAGTACTTC	CASSFSGQEYEQYF
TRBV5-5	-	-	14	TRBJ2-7	TGTGCCAGCAGCTTGGCGGCAGGGTCCTACGAGCAGTACTTC	CASSLAAGSYEQYF
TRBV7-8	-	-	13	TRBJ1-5	TGTGCCAGCAGCATTCGGGGCAATCAGCCCCAGCATTTT	CASSIRGNQPQHF
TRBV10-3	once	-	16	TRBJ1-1	TGTGCCATCAGTGGAGGGGGGGGCGGGTTGAACACTGAAGCTTTCTTT	CAISGGGGGLNTEAFF
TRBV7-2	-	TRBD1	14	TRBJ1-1	TGTGCCAGCAGCGTAAGACAGGGATCCACTGAAGCTTTCTTT	CASSVRQGSTEAFF
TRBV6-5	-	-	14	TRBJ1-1	TGTGCCAGCAGTTACAAAGGGGAGGGAACTGAAGCTTTCTTT	CASSYKGEGTEAFF
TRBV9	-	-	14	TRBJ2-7	TGTGCCAGCAGCTCCAGGGTTTCCTCCTACGAGCAGTACTTC	CASSSRVSSYEQYF
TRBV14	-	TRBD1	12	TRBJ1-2	TGTGCCAGCAGTATGGACAGGCGGGGCTACACCTTC	CASSMDRRGYTF
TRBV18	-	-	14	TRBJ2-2	TGTGCCAGCTCACCACCGGGGGGCACCGGGGAGCTGTTTTTT	CASSPPGGTGELFF
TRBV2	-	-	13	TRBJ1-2	TGTGCCAGCCGGGTCCAGGGCAACTATGGCTACACCTTC	CASRVQGNYGYTF
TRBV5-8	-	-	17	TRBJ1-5	TGTGCCAGCAGCTTCGGGAGGGGGTCTGGTCGCAATCAGCCCCAGCATTTT	CASSFGRGSGRNQPQHF
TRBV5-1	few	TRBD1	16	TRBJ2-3	TGCGCCAGCAGCTTGGGGACAGGGAGAGTCACAGATACGCAGTATTTT	CASSLGTGRVTDTQYF
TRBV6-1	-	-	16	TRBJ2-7	TGTGCCAGCAGTGGTCTGGGCATCCAGGGCCCCTACGAGCAGTACTTC	CASSGLGIQGPYEQYF
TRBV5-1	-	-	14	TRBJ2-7	TGCGCCAGCAGCTTGCAGGGACTCTCCTACGAGCAGTACTTC	CASSLQGLSYEQYF
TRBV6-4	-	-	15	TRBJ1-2	TGTGCCAGCAGTGACTCTGGCGGAACTAACTATGGCTACACCTTC	CASSDSGGTNYGYTF
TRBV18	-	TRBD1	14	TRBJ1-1	TGTGCCAGCTCACCGGACAGGGGTGGGACTGAAGCTTTCTTT	CASSPDRGGTEAFF
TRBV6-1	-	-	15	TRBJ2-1	TGTGCCAGCAGGACCGGACAGAATCGTTACAATGAGCAGTTCTTC	CASRTGQNRYNEQFF
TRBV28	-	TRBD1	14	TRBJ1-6	TGTGCCAGCAGTCCGGGACAGGGGAATTCACCCCTCCACTTT	CASSPGQGNSPLHF
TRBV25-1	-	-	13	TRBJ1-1	TGTGCCAGCAGTGAGTTCGCAGGGGCTGAAGCTTTCTTT	CASSEFAGAEAFF
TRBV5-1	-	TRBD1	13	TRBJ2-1	TGCGCCAGCGGACAGGGTGGTTGGAATGAGCAGTTCTTC	CASGQGGWNEQFF
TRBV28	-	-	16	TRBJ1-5	TGTGCCAGCAGTTTAGGTGGAGCCCGAAGCAATCAGCCCCAGCATTTT	CASSLGGARSNQPQHF
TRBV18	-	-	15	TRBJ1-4	TGTGCCAGCTCCCCTACCCAGGCTCTCAATGAAAAACTGTTTTTT	CASSPTQALNEKLFF